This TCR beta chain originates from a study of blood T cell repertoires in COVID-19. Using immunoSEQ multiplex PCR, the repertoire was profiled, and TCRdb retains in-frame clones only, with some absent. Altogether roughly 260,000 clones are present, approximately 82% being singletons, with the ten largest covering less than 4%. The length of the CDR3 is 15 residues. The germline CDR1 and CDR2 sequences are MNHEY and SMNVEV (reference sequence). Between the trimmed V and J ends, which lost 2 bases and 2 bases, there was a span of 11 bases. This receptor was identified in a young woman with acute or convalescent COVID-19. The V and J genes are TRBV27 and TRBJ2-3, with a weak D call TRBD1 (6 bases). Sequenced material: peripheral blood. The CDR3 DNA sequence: TGTGCCAGCAGTTTAATGGGACAACACACAGATACGCAGTATTTT. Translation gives CASSLMGQHTDTQYF.